One and the same sample provided the 6 T cell receptor beta chains below, sequenced in a study of T cell repertoires in cytomegalovirus infection. Antigens of these TCRs are unknown. A single record per CDR3 protein comes from TCRdb applying MiXCR to the reads. The sample lists over 250,000 distinct CDR3 sequences, around 20% seen once, with approximately 19% in the top ten. This material consisted of cultured PBMCs, taken from culture after CMV antigen stimulation. The receptor source for this set is a human donor in good health (CMV status not recorded). Some clones in this sample may be carry-over from other donors' samples.

V is TRBV2 and J is TRBJ2-1; the match to TRBD1 covers 8 bases. CDR1 SNHLY and CDR2 FYNNEI come from the germline V gene. The CDR3 is 16 amino acids. After removal of 1 base from V and 4 bases from J, the junction contained 6 bases not matched to a gene. CDR3 loop: CASSEVAGGRYNEQFF. The CDR3 nucleotides read TGTGCCAGCAGTGAAGTAGCAGGGGGCAGGTACAATGAGCAGTTCTTC.

In its sample, this clonotype was seen many times. The chain carries TRBV6-2 or TRBV6-3 and TRBJ2-3; a possible D gene is TRBD2 (5 bases). The CDR3 runs to 13 residues. Germline loops: CDR1 MNHEY, CDR2 SVGEGT. Deletions cut 2 bases from V and 5 bases from J, with 8 bases between. CDR3 residues: CASSYAEEDTQYF. CDR3 nucleotide sequence: TGTGCCAGCAGTTACGCGGAGGAAGATACGCAGTATTTT.

J is TRBJ1-3 and V is TRBV12-3 or TRBV12-4, with D possibly being TRBD1 (5 bases). Trimming pared 3 bases from V and 4 bases from J, leaving 10 bases between. The CDR3 has 14 amino acids. CDR3 amino acids: CASSFGGVGNTIYF. The DNA of the CDR3 is TGTGCCAGCAGTTTTGGAGGGGTCGGAAACACCATATATTTT.

This rearrangement joins TRBV7-4 to TRBJ1-1, with 7 nucleotides matching TRBD1. Germline V gene sequence: CDR1 SGHVT, CDR2 SQSDAQ. This CDR3 spans 14 amino acids. V was clipped by 2 bases and J by 6 bases; unmatched bases: 6. DNA of the CDR3: TGTGCCAGCAGCTTAAGACAGGGAGACTCTGAAGCTTTCTTT. Amino acid sequence: CASSLRQGDSEAFF.

The gene calls are TRBV6-2 or TRBV6-3 and TRBJ2-1; tentatively, D is TRBD2 (5 bases). Germline CDR1 is MNHEY and CDR2 is SVGEGT. The CDR3 has 13 amino acids. Trimming left V 6 bases short and J 9 bases short, with 15 bases between. The CDR3 DNA reads TGTGCCAGCAGGCGAACCCCGAGCGGTGAGCAGTTCTTC. This translates into CASRRTPSGEQFF.

The gene calls are TRBV5-6 and TRBJ2-3; perhaps TRBD1 as D (5 bases). The CDR3 is 13 amino acids. The germline V gene has CDR1 SGHDT and CDR2 YYEEEE. The V end was cut by 1 base, the J end by 10 bases, with 13 bases between. This CDR3 is CASSLSYQGAQYF. As DNA, the CDR3 is TGTGCCAGCAGCTTGAGTTACCAGGGTGCGCAGTATTTT.